These 21 T cell receptor beta chains originate from one sample sequenced in a study of ipilimumab plus nivolumab after autologous stem cell transplantation. Libraries were prepared by immunoSEQ multiplex PCR; TCRdb keeps only in-frame clonotypes and omits some of them. The sample consists of roughly 86,000 clones, 83% of them appearing once. The sequencing here drew on PBMCs, taken in a trial of ipilimumab plus nivolumab as post-transplant consolidation. Source of these receptors: a male donor with diffuse large B-cell lymphoma.

V and J are TRBV5-8 and TRBJ2-3; 14 bases fit TRBD2. The V segment lost 4 bases and the J segment 5 bases; nucleotides outside the gene matches: 9. The length of the CDR3 is 17 residues. CDR1 and CDR2 from the germline V gene are SGHTS and YDEGEE. The CDR3 here is CASSTTGTSGGEDTQYF. The CDR3 coding sequence is TGTGCCAGCAGCACTACCGGGACTAGCGGGGGTGAAGATACGCAGTATTTT.

This clone appeared once. V and J are TRBV2 and TRBJ1-5, with 10 bases lining up with TRBD1. The CDR3 is 15 residues long. Germline V lookup: CDR1 SNHLY, CDR2 FYNNEI. With 6 bases clipped from V and 3 bases from J, the junction kept 5 bases outside the gene matches. The CDR3 coding sequence is TGTGCCAGCAGAACCGACAGGGGGCTCAATCAGCCCCAGCATTTT. This sequence encodes CASRTDRGLNQPQHF.

This chain uses TRBV6-5 with TRBJ2-5; weak D call: TRBD1 (5 bases). The germline V gene has CDR1 MNHEY and CDR2 SVGAGI. The V end was cut by 5 bases, the J end by 7 bases, with 17 bases between. The CDR3 has 14 amino acids. The CDR3 loop reads CASSGSDSSVTQYF. The CDR3 DNA sequence: TGTGCCAGCAGTGGGTCAGACAGCAGCGTGACCCAGTACTTC.

Points on this clone: Other DNA sequences in the same sample also yield this CDR3. The rearrangement joins TRBV6-6 to TRBJ2-3; D unresolved. Between the trimmed V and J ends, which lost 0 bases and 2 bases, there was a span of 6 bases. CDR1 and CDR2 from the germline V gene are MNHNY and SVGAGI (reference sequence). The CDR3 loop spans 14 amino acids. The CDR3, as DNA: TGTGCCAGCAGTTACTCCGCCTTCACAGATACGCAGTATTTT. Its translation: CASSYSAFTDTQYF.

In DNA form, the CDR3 reads TGCGCCAGCAGCCAAGAACGAACCGGGTCCACTGAAGCTTTCTTT. Translating gives CASSQERTGSTEAFF. The V call is TRBV4-3, the J call TRBJ1-1; D is undetermined. Germline V gene data show CDR1 as LGHNA and CDR2 as YSLEER. V dropped 0 bases and J dropped 4 bases, with 12 bases sitting between them. This CDR3 has 15 residues.

The chain recombines TRBV5-1 with TRBJ2-1; TRBD2 agrees at 12 bases. After removal of 4 bases from V and 3 bases from J, the junction contained 8 bases not matched to a gene. CDR3 size: 17 residues. In germline, CDR1 is SGHRS, CDR2 YFSETQ. Here the CDR3 reads CASSPAPTSGGYNEQFF. CDR3 DNA: TGCGCCAGCAGCCCCGCCCCGACTAGCGGGGGCTACAATGAGCAGTTCTTC.

The V gene is TRBV15, the J gene TRBJ1-2; D remains ambiguous. V was trimmed by 0 bases and J by 5 bases, leaving 13 bases between them. This CDR3 has 15 residues. Germline-derived CDR1 and CDR2 are LNHNV and YYDKDF (reference sequence). This chain's CDR3 is CATSRDQGSGYGYTF. DNA for the CDR3: TGTGCCACCAGCAGAGATCAAGGGTCGGGGTATGGCTACACCTTC.

This clone has only a few counts. The chain links TRBV7-2 to TRBJ2-5; unclear D gene. Germline CDR1 and CDR2: SGHTA and FQGNSA. V was clipped by 4 bases and J by 5 bases, with 11 bases between them. The CDR3 has 13 residues. For the CDR3, the DNA is TGTGCCAGCAGCTCCGACTGGGCGGAGACCCAGTACTTC. Translating it yields CASSSDWAETQYF.

V is TRBV11-2 and J is TRBJ1-1; 8 bases map to TRBD1. This CDR3 has 14 amino acids. Germline trimming cut 5 bases from V and 4 bases from J; bases unmatched to any gene: 6. Per germline, CDR1 SGHAT and CDR2 FQNNGV. Here the CDR3 DNA reads TGTGCCAGCAGCCCATTCACAGGGGGCACTGAAGCTTTCTTT. Residues: CASSPFTGGTEAFF.

The chain combines TRBV14 with TRBJ1-3, with no clear D. Germline-derived CDR1 and CDR2 are SGHDN and FVKESK. V was trimmed by 4 bases and J by 4 bases, leaving 14 bases between them. The CDR3 consists of 15 residues. The CDR3 nucleotides are TGTGCCAGCAGCCCGCAAGGAGTGAGGGGAAACACCATATATTTT. It translates to CASSPQGVRGNTIYF.

The chain's CDR3 is CASRPGQNNYGYTF. CDR3 nucleotide sequence: TGTGCCAGTAGACCCGGACAGAATAACTATGGCTACACCTTC. This chain connects TRBV19 to TRBJ1-2, with TRBD1 as a possible D gene (6 bases). The germline V and J ends were trimmed by 6 bases and 1 base, with 12 bases remaining between them. The CDR3 extends over 14 amino acids. Germline V gene sequence: CDR1 LNHDA, CDR2 SQIVND (reference sequence).

This clone was found once. The rearrangement links TRBV2 to TRBJ1-1, with no clear D. This CDR3 region has 13 residues. Trimming stripped 4 bases from V and 2 bases from J, with 8 bases between. The germline V gene encodes CDR1 SNHLY and CDR2 FYNNEI. The CDR3 nucleotides are TGTGCCAGCAGTGGCTTCAGAAACACTGAAGCTTTCTTT. It codes for CASSGFRNTEAFF.

The chain joins TRBV5-1 to TRBJ1-1, with TRBD1 matching over 7 bases. With 4 bases clipped from V and 3 bases from J, the junction kept 6 bases outside the gene matches. The CDR3 contains 14 residues. Germline values: CDR1 SGHRS, CDR2 YFSETQ. The CDR3 sequence: CASSETGRYTEAFF. The CDR3 DNA reads as TGCGCCAGCAGCGAGACAGGGAGGTACACTGAAGCTTTCTTT.

The chain combines TRBV5-5 with TRBJ1-3; D ambiguous. V was clipped by 2 bases and J by 4 bases, with 10 bases between them. CDR1 is SGHKS and CDR2 is YYEKEE in the germline V gene (reference sequence). This CDR3 spans 14 amino acids. CDR3 coding DNA: TGTGCCAGCAGCTTTCCAGGAGCCGGAAACACCATATATTTT. It specifies CASSFPGAGNTIYF.

This clone showed up just once. V gene TRBV9 combines with J gene TRBJ2-3; a weak D match, TRBD1 (5 bases). The V gene lost 4 bases and the J gene lost 2 bases, with 17 bases spanning the gap. Germline V gives CDR1 SGDLS, CDR2 YYNGEE. This CDR3 contains 16 residues. This chain's CDR3 is CASSPRSWGSTDTQYF. As DNA, the CDR3 is TGTGCCAGCAGCCCCCGTAGCTGGGGCTCCACAGATACGCAGTATTTT.

The chain combines TRBV14 with TRBJ2-3; D remains ambiguous. The CDR3 runs 13 residues. The germline gives CDR1 SGHDN, CDR2 FVKESK. Trimming took off 0 bases at V and 8 bases at J, with 9 bases between the two ends. The CDR3 DNA reads as TGTGCCAGCAGCCAAGATTGGGAAGGTACGCAGTATTTT. Translating gives CASSQDWEGTQYF.

The table lists this clone with a few counts. The chain uses TRBV21-1 and TRBJ1-2; TRBD1 is the table's D call, not checked against the DNA. TRBV21-1 is described as a pseudogene. The CDR3 contains 15 residues. CDR3 nucleotides: TGTGCCAGCAGCCCCATCATCGGGACAGACTATGGCTACACCTTC. It encodes CASSPIIGTDYGYTF.

The V gene is TRBV6-6, the J gene TRBJ2-1; 12 positions match TRBD2. Trimming took 3 bases from V and 12 from J; bases not matched to a gene: 6. The CDR3 length is 14 residues. Per the germline V gene, CDR1 is MNHNY and CDR2 is SVGAGI (reference sequence). DNA for the CDR3: TGTGCCAGCAGTTATCTAGCGGGGGGGCCTCCGCAGTTCTTC. This sequence encodes CASSYLAGGPPQFF.

V gene TRBV10-3 combines with J gene TRBJ1-2, with 8 bases matching TRBD1. CDR3 length: 12 residues. V shed 6 bases and J 8 bases; nucleotides not matched to a gene: 5. Germline CDR1 and CDR2: ENHRY and SYGVKD. In DNA form, the CDR3 reads TGTGCCATCAGGGGGACAGGTGGAGGCTACACCTTC. Residues: CAIRGTGGGYTF.

The rearrangement joins TRBV5-6 to TRBJ1-5; TRBD1 might be the D (6 bases). CDR1 is SGHDT and CDR2 is YYEEEE in the germline V gene. Trimming pared 5 bases from V and 4 bases from J, leaving 13 bases between. The CDR3 totals 14 residues. The CDR3, as DNA: TGTGCCAGCAGTATACAGGGAATTAATCAGCCCCAGCATTTT. Amino acid sequence: CASSIQGINQPQHF.

The chain joins TRBV2 to TRBJ2-7, with a tentative D call TRBD1 (5 bases). Germline-derived CDR1 and CDR2 are SNHLY and FYNNEI. The CDR3 spans 16 residues. Between the trimmed V and J ends, which lost 5 bases and 0 bases, there was a span of 17 bases. The CDR3 here is CASSPHLARVSYEQYF. CDR3 sequence (DNA): TGTGCCAGCAGTCCCCACCTGGCCAGGGTCTCCTACGAGCAGTACTTC.